This TCR beta chain appears in the sequencing data of a study of vaccination effects on CD4 cells after COVID-19. This CDR3 contains 16 residues. Germline V gene sequence: CDR1 SGHRS, CDR2 YFSETQ. V lost 4 bases to trimming and J lost 4 bases, with 17 bases between them. Antigen-specific CD4+ T cells were first expanded with viral peptide pools by the ViraFEST assay and only then sequenced. The culture ran for approximately 10 days, and then CD4+ T cells were isolated. With regard to this clone: Its antigen is unidentified.

Sequencing was performed with immunoSEQ multiplex PCR; in TCRdb, only in-frame clones are kept and a portion is missing. The table lists tens of thousands of clones, 70% to 75% of them singletons. Regarding the study as a whole: Late in the post-vaccination period, infection-induced and vaccine-induced clones underwent marked clonal contraction. Recruitment yielded few convalescent patients, and the study had no early post-infection timepoints.

The sequence was obtained from a human donor who received a COVID-19 vaccine. The V call is TRBV5-1, the J call TRBJ2-2, with D perhaps TRBD2 (6 bases). The sequencing here drew on CD4+ T cells from PBMCs cultured with HCoV-229E spike peptides, taken before COVID-19 vaccination. The CDR3 sequence: CASSVEGGQPTGELFF. The CDR3 DNA reads TGCGCCAGCAGCGTGGAGGGAGGTCAGCCCACCGGGGAGCTGTTTTTT. Full variable domain (missing parts from reference TRBV5-1 and TRBJ2-2): KAGVTQTPRYLIKTRGQQVTLSCSPISGHRSVSWYQQTPGQGLQFLFEYFSETQRNKGNFPGRFSGRQFSNSRSEMNVSTLELGDSALYLCASSVEGGQPTGELFFGEGSRLTVL.